Each of the 12 T cell receptor beta chains below was sequenced from the same sample in a study of CD8 T cells in Susac syndrome. An input of about 0.45 to 1 ug of RNA was subjected to reverse transcription using random hexamers. TCRdb redid the calling of the immunoSEQ multiplex PCR reads with MiXCR, one entry per CDR3 protein. The repertoire includes about 190,000 distinct CDR3 sequences, 90% to 97% of them detected once, and 0.098% sits in the top ten. The sequenced material came from CD4+ T cells from PBMCs. These receptors all stem from a human donor with Susac syndrome.

This rearrangement joins TRBV10-3 to TRBJ2-1; no clear D. The germline CDR1 and CDR2 sequences are ENHRY and SYGVKD. V was trimmed by 3 bases and J by 3 bases, leaving 6 bases between them. This CDR3 has 13 residues. Written as DNA, the CDR3 is TGTGCCATCAGTGAAGCCAACTACAATGAGCAGTTCTTC. Translation: CAISEANYNEQFF.

The chain uses TRBV29-1 and TRBJ2-7; tentative D call: TRBD1 (6 bases). CDR1 SQVTM and CDR2 ANQGSEA come from the germline V gene. The CDR3 is 12 residues long. V was shortened by 2 bases and J by 3 bases, with 8 bases between the two germline ends. In DNA, the CDR3 is TGCAGCGTTGAACTGGACAGCTACGAGCAGTACTTC. This gives the protein CSVELDSYEQYF.

The chain uses TRBV7-9 and TRBJ1-1; TRBD1 is a possible D gene (5 bases). The CDR3 runs 15 residues. Trimming took 1 base from V and 1 from J, leaving 10 bases between them. From germline, CDR1 is SEHNR and CDR2 FQNEAQ (reference sequence). The CDR3 sequence: CASSLGVTENTEAFF. CDR3 DNA: TGTGCCAGCAGCTTAGGGGTGACAGAGAACACTGAAGCTTTCTTT.

This chain uses TRBV6-1 with TRBJ2-1; D gene unclear. Germline assignment: CDR1 MNHNS and CDR2 SASEGT. The CDR3 runs to 12 residues. Trimming cost V 6 bases and J 8 bases, with 11 bases left between them. CDR3: CASSRSVYEQFF. CDR3 in DNA: TGTGCCAGCAGCCGGAGCGTCTATGAGCAGTTCTTC.

V usage is TRBV4-3 and J usage is TRBJ2-6; maybe TRBD1 (5 bases). The ends were cut back, 1 base at V and 1 base at J, with 14 bases in the middle. CDR1 and CDR2 from the germline V gene are LGHNA and YSLEER. The CDR3 sequence is 18 residues long. The CDR3 spells CASSQGAGMGSGANVLTF. CDR3 nucleotides: TGCGCCAGCAGCCAAGGGGCAGGGATGGGATCTGGGGCCAACGTCCTGACTTTC.

The chain has TRBV6-2 or TRBV6-3 and TRBJ2-7; 11 nucleotides match TRBD1. The CDR3 runs 17 residues. CDR1 is MNHEY and CDR2 is SVGEGT in the germline V gene. The trim removed 6 bases at V and 1 base at J, leaving 11 bases unmatched. The CDR3 region is CASSYAGQGGGSYEQYF. The CDR3, as DNA: TGTGCCAGCAGCTACGCGGGACAGGGGGGCGGATCCTACGAGCAGTACTTC.

The chain joins TRBV4-1 to TRBJ1-5; no definite D call. CDR1 is MGHRA and CDR2 is YSYEKL in the germline V gene. The CDR3 consists of 17 residues. V lost 0 bases and J 0 bases, leaving 12 bases between the germline ends. The CDR3 DNA reads as TGCGCCAGCAGCCAAGATATGGGAGTCTATAGCAATCAGCCCCAGCATTTT. Its protein product is CASSQDMGVYSNQPQHF.

This clonotype has a single count. This chain links TRBV28 with TRBJ2-4, with D possibly being TRBD2 (6 bases). Germline values: CDR1 MDHEN, CDR2 SYDVKM. There are 16 residues in the CDR3. V was clipped by 7 bases and J by 2 bases, with 18 bases between them. CDR3 residues: CASTPAGYESKNIQYF. DNA for the CDR3: TGTGCCAGCACACCCGCGGGGTACGAATCCAAAAACATTCAGTACTTC.

The rearrangement joins TRBV29-1 to TRBJ1-1; D is perhaps TRBD1 (5 bases). V lost 7 bases and J 3 bases, leaving 15 bases between the germline ends. There are 13 residues in the CDR3. Germline lookup yields CDR1 SQVTM and CDR2 ANQGSEA. The chain's CDR3 is CSDPGAHDTEAFF. CDR3 nucleotide sequence: TGCAGCGACCCTGGGGCTCACGACACTGAAGCTTTCTTT.

Of note for this clonotype: A junction end diverges from the germline sequence, so it may reflect a read error. The chain links TRBV9 to TRBJ2-2; 7 bases line up with TRBD2. There are 14 residues in the CDR3. Germline values: CDR1 SGDLS, CDR2 YYNGEE. The CDR3, as DNA: TGTGCCAGCAGAGTAGCGGGGAACACCGGGGAGCTGTTTTTT. This gives the protein CASRVAGNTGELFF.

The chain couples TRBV3-1 to TRBJ2-5; no definite D call. The CDR3 spans 17 residues. The germline V and J ends were trimmed by 1 base and 2 bases, with 17 bases remaining between them. In germline, CDR1 is LGHDT, CDR2 YNNKEL (reference sequence). The CDR3, as DNA: TGTGCCAGCAGCCAAGGGTTATCGCTACCGCGGCAAGAGACCCAGTACTTC. It encodes CASSQGLSLPRQETQYF.

In this sample, this clonotype turned up once. The chain is built from TRBV7-6 and TRBJ2-5; the D is unclear. CDR1 and CDR2 from the germline V gene are SGHVS and FNYEAQ. V lost 5 bases and J lost 5, with 15 bases in between. The CDR3 is made up of 14 amino acids. CDR3: CASSPTPLGETQYF. CDR3 sequence (DNA): TGTGCCAGCAGCCCAACCCCCCTGGGGGAGACCCAGTACTTC.